These 32 T cell receptor beta chains originate from one sample sequenced in a study of blood T cell repertoires in COVID-19. Only in-frame clones appear in the TCRdb table, and some are missing; sequencing was by immunoSEQ multiplex PCR. The repertoire holds around 300,000 clones, with 80% to 95% as singletons. The material sequenced was PBMCs or T cells enriched from blood (not recorded which). The origin of the receptors is a young woman who had recovered from COVID-19.

The chain uses TRBV7-9 and TRBJ2-7; 10 bases agree with TRBD2. The CDR3 loop spans 16 amino acids. Germline trimming cut 7 bases from V and 1 base from J; bases unmatched to any gene: 10. Germline V gene sequence: CDR1 SEHNR, CDR2 FQNEAQ (reference sequence). The CDR3 bases are TGTGCCAGCACCGAAACCGGGACTAGCGCTTCCTACGAGCAGTACTTC. It encodes CASTETGTSASYEQYF.

The rearrangement uses TRBV27 and TRBJ2-7, with TRBD2 identical over 10 bases. Germline CDR1 and CDR2: MNHEY and SMNVEV (reference sequence). The CDR3 extends over 14 amino acids. Trimming at V came to 5 bases and at J to 5 bases, leaving 6 bases not matched to a gene. CDR3 region: CASSLSGRSHEQYF. The CDR3 nucleotides are TGTGCCAGCAGTCTTAGCGGGAGGTCCCACGAGCAGTACTTC.

The gene calls are TRBV6-6 and TRBJ2-7; TRBD1 might be the D (5 bases). The germline CDR1 and CDR2 sequences are MNHNY and SVGAGI (reference sequence). The CDR3 sequence is 15 residues long. V was shortened by 6 bases and J by 1 base, with 16 bases between the two germline ends. The CDR3 protein is CASRRTTAASYEQYF. CDR3 nucleotide sequence: TGTGCCAGCAGGAGAACGACAGCCGCATCCTACGAGCAGTACTTC.

This clone was seen once. The chain uses TRBV7-5 and TRBJ2-4; the table's TRBD1 call for D was not verified on the DNA. TRBV7-5 is shown as a pseudogene. The CDR3 has 13 residues. The DNA for the CDR3 is TGTGCCAGAAGCTTAGAGGGGCAAAACATTCAGTACTTC. Protein sequence: CARSLEGQNIQYF.

The chain uses TRBV7-2 and TRBJ2-1; 9 positions agree with TRBD1. Trimming took 1 base from V and 2 from J; bases not matched to a gene: 3. Germline CDR1 reads SGHTA; CDR2 reads FQGNSA. The CDR3 has 16 amino acids. DNA of the CDR3: TGTGCCAGCAGCTTAGAGGGGACAGGGCCCTACAATGAGCAGTTCTTC. It translates to CASSLEGTGPYNEQFF.

The CDR3 sequence is CASSTWTGKEETQYF. The CDR3 nucleotides read TGTGCCAGCAGCACATGGACAGGCAAGGAAGAGACCCAGTACTTC. The V gene is TRBV7-9, the J gene TRBJ2-5; TRBD1 aligns across 7 bases. With 5 bases clipped from V and 3 bases from J, the junction kept 9 bases outside the gene matches. Looked up from germline, CDR1 is SEHNR and CDR2 is FQNEAQ (reference sequence). This CDR3 has 15 amino acids.

V usage is TRBV9 and J usage is TRBJ2-1, with 7 bases aligning to TRBD1. Per the germline V gene, CDR1 is SGDLS and CDR2 is YYNGEE. The CDR3 covers 15 residues. Trimming removed 3 bases from V and 3 bases from J; junction bases left unmatched: 6. As DNA, the CDR3 is TGTGCCAGCAGCGCGGACAGGACGTTCTACAATGAGCAGTTCTTC. This translates into CASSADRTFYNEQFF.

The rearrangement links TRBV11-2 to TRBJ2-1; 10 bases are a match to TRBD2. Germline loops: CDR1 SGHAT, CDR2 FQNNGV. The CDR3 runs 17 residues. Trimming took 2 bases from V and 7 from J; bases not matched to a gene: 11. This CDR3 reads CASSLILGLAGVNEQFF. The CDR3 DNA follows: TGTGCCAGCAGCTTAATCCTCGGGCTAGCGGGAGTGAATGAGCAGTTCTTC.

In its sample, this clone was seen a few times. This chain connects TRBV5-4 to TRBJ1-1; TRBD1 matches 8 bases. CDR3 size: 14 residues. V lost 5 bases and J lost 5; bases outside the gene matches: 8. Looked up from germline, CDR1 is SGHNT and CDR2 is YYREEE (reference sequence). CDR3 region: CASSSDRGGTEAFF. CDR3 sequence (DNA): TGTGCCAGCAGTTCCGACAGGGGAGGAACTGAAGCTTTCTTT. Drawing the rest from reference TRBV5-4 and TRBJ1-1, the complete variable domain is ETGVTQSPTHLIKTRGQQVTLRCSSQSGHNTVSWYQQALGQGPQFIFQYYREEENGRGNFPPRFSGLQFPNYSSELNVNALELDDSALYLCASSSDRGGTEAFFGQGTRLTVV.

J is TRBJ2-7 and V is TRBV6-2 or TRBV6-3; 9 nucleotides line up with TRBD1. V was pared by 6 bases and J by 0 bases, with 6 bases of the junction left unmatched. Germline V gives CDR1 MNHEY, CDR2 SVGEGT. This CDR3 has 15 residues. CDR3 DNA: TGTGCCAGCAGCCGGCCGGGACAGGGCTCCTACGAGCAGTACTTC. This translates into CASSRPGQGSYEQYF.

The table lists this clone with a few counts. The rearrangement joins TRBV7-2 to TRBJ2-7; 8 bases match TRBD2. The length of the CDR3 is 15 residues. V trimming: 3 bases; J trimming: 0 bases; junction bases outside the gene matches: 4. CDR1 is SGHTA and CDR2 is FQGNSA in the germline V gene. CDR3 coding DNA: TGTGCCAGCAGCTTTAGCGGGGTGAGCTCCTACGAGCAGTACTTC. Amino acids: CASSFSGVSSYEQYF.

The chain uses TRBV9 and TRBJ2-2; 7 bases line up with TRBD1. The CDR3 extends over 20 amino acids. J gave up 0 bases and V 0 bases, and 14 bases lay outside the gene matches. The germline CDR1 and CDR2 sequences are SGDLS and YYNGEE. The CDR3 sequence is CASSVDLLRGQPANTGELFF. CDR3 nucleotides: TGTGCCAGCAGCGTAGACCTCCTAAGGGGACAGCCCGCGAACACCGGGGAGCTGTTTTTT. Based on the CDR3 plus reference TRBV9 and TRBJ2-2, the full variable domain is DSGVTQTPKHLITATGQRVTLRCSPRSGDLSVYWYQQSLDQGLQFLIQYYNGEERAKGNILERFSAQQFPDLHSELNLSSLELGDSALYFCASSVDLLRGQPANTGELFFGEGSRLTVL.

The J gene is TRBJ1-4, the V gene TRBV7-8; 11 bases align to TRBD1. The ends lost 8 bases at V and 8 bases at J; junction bases unmatched: 10. CDR3 length: 15 residues. CDR1 is SGHVS and CDR2 is FQNEAQ in the germline V gene. CDR3 sequence (DNA): TGTGCCAGCGCCATCCGGGACAGGGGGAACGAAAAACTGTTTTTT. Protein product: CASAIRDRGNEKLFF.

This chain connects TRBV27 to TRBJ2-1; TRBD1 agrees at 9 bases. Germline CDR1 MNHEY, CDR2 SMNVEV (reference sequence). CDR3 length: 16 residues. Trimming cost V 5 bases and J 9 bases; bases outside gene matches: 14. The CDR3 DNA reads TGTGCCAGCAGTCCTCCTCTCGGGACAGGGATGGTTGAGCAGTTCTTC. Translated, it gives CASSPPLGTGMVEQFF.

This clone has only one observation. The chain joins TRBV4-3 to TRBJ1-4; D perhaps matches TRBD1 (5 bases). Trimming pared 3 bases from V and 5 bases from J, leaving 19 bases between. Germline CDR1 reads LGHNA; CDR2 reads YSLEER. The CDR3 contains 17 residues. The CDR3: CASSHYATRGENEKLFF. CDR3 in DNA: TGCGCCAGCAGCCACTATGCCACTCGGGGGGAGAATGAAAAACTGTTTTTT.

This clone appeared once. The chain joins TRBV7-9 to TRBJ2-1; 8 bases are shared with TRBD1. The CDR3 is 15 residues long. Per the germline V gene, CDR1 is SEHNR and CDR2 is FQNEAQ (reference sequence). Trimming removed 3 bases from V and 8 bases from J; junction bases left unmatched: 9. CDR3 protein: CASSLRGQVVDEQFF. Written as DNA, the CDR3 is TGTGCCAGCAGCTTGAGGGGACAGGTTGTTGATGAGCAGTTCTTC.

The V call is TRBV28, the J call TRBJ2-3, with D tentatively TRBD1 (6 bases). CDR3 size: 15 residues. Trimming cost V 5 bases and J 4 bases, with 16 bases left between them. Looked up from germline, CDR1 is MDHEN and CDR2 is SYDVKM. The CDR3 bases are TGTGCCAGCAGTCACAGGGAGCTAGGGGCAGATACGCAGTATTTT. Its translation: CASSHRELGADTQYF.

The chain uses TRBV7-9 and TRBJ2-3; 7 bases fit TRBD2. V dropped 4 bases and J dropped 5; count of bases not matched to a gene: 15. The CDR3 spans 17 residues. Germline CDR1 reads SEHNR; CDR2 reads FQNEAQ (reference sequence). The CDR3 nucleotides are TGTGCCAGCAGCTCTCCGAATCCTTGGGAGGGAGGAGATACGCAGTATTTT. Translating it yields CASSSPNPWEGGDTQYF.

The CDR3 reads CASSLGFSGNNEQFF. The CDR3, as DNA: TGTGCCAGCAGTTTAGGTTTTAGCGGTAACAATGAGCAGTTCTTC. The V gene is TRBV6-5, the J gene TRBJ2-1, with D possibly TRBD2 on 6 matching bases. Germline V gives CDR1 MNHEY, CDR2 SVGAGI. The CDR3 loop spans 15 amino acids. Trimming pared 4 bases from V and 5 bases from J, leaving 15 bases between.

CDR3 nucleotides: TGCGCCAGCAGCCGTCAGGGTATTGAGACCGGGGAGCTGTTTTTT. This sequence encodes CASSRQGIETGELFF. The V call is TRBV5-1, the J call TRBJ2-2; tentative D call: TRBD1 (5 bases). Germline loops: CDR1 SGHRS, CDR2 YFSETQ. V lost 4 bases and J 5 bases, leaving 15 bases between the germline ends. The CDR3 is 15 residues long.

The rearrangement uses TRBV5-1 and TRBJ2-1, with TRBD2 matching over 7 bases. The CDR3 is 15 amino acids. Germline CDR1 reads SGHRS; CDR2 reads YFSETQ. V lost 1 base, J lost 2 bases, and 3 bases stayed unmatched. CDR3 amino acids: CASSLTRGAYNEQFF. The CDR3 DNA reads as TGCGCCAGCAGCTTGACTCGGGGGGCCTACAATGAGCAGTTCTTC.

The gene calls are TRBV29-1 and TRBJ1-2; 7 bases line up with TRBD1. This CDR3 comprises 12 residues. CDR1 is SQVTM and CDR2 is ANQGSEA in the germline V gene. J was trimmed by 2 bases and V by 7 bases; bases with no gene match: 4. DNA for the CDR3: TGCAGCGCCCCGACAGGGAACTATGGCTACACCTTC. This codes for CSAPTGNYGYTF.

The chain employs TRBV28 and TRBJ2-7, with 10 bases that match TRBD1. V lost 5 bases to trimming and J lost 2 bases; unmatched junction nucleotides: 6. The CDR3 has 15 amino acids. Germline CDR1 reads MDHEN; CDR2 reads SYDVKM. CDR3 loop: CASSPPGQGPYEQYF. CDR3 nucleotide sequence: TGTGCCAGCAGTCCCCCGGGACAGGGGCCCTACGAGCAGTACTTC.

This clone was recorded only once. The V gene is TRBV6-5, the J gene TRBJ2-7; D is undetermined. Germline assignment: CDR1 MNHEY and CDR2 SVGAGI. With 4 bases removed from V and 6 bases from J, the gap between germline ends came to 13 bases. The CDR3 covers 13 residues. CDR3 loop: CASSLSVPGEQYF. CDR3 nucleotides: TGTGCCAGCAGTTTGTCCGTCCCGGGCGAGCAGTACTTC.

This clone has only one observation. The CDR3 region has the DNA TGTGCCAGCAGTGAACCGGGACAGAGGGATAAGTCAGGGGCCAACGTCCTGACTTTC. This encodes CASSEPGQRDKSGANVLTF. The chain carries TRBV28 and TRBJ2-6, with 7 nucleotides matching TRBD1. Unmatched junction bases numbered 17, after V lost 5 bases and J lost 4 bases. Germline loops: CDR1 MDHEN, CDR2 SYDVKM. CDR3 length equals 19 residues.

V gene TRBV28 combines with J gene TRBJ1-6; the D is unclear. Germline lookup yields CDR1 MDHEN and CDR2 SYDVKM. There are 14 residues in the CDR3. V gave up 5 bases and J gave up 5 bases, with 10 bases separating them. The CDR3 sequence is CASSPPHNNSPLHF. The CDR3, as DNA: TGTGCCAGCAGTCCCCCACATAATAATTCACCCCTCCACTTT.

V and J are TRBV28 and TRBJ2-1; the match to TRBD2 covers 11 bases. The CDR3 loop spans 17 amino acids. With V trimmed by 8 bases and J by 3 bases, 12 bases remained unmatched. Germline-derived CDR1 and CDR2 are MDHEN and SYDVKM. CDR3 nucleotide sequence: TGTGCCAGCTCAAAAATAGCGGGAGGGAAAGTCTACAATGAGCAGTTCTTC. Translating it yields CASSKIAGGKVYNEQFF.

The DNA of the CDR3 is TGTGCCAGCAGTCCAGTCCCGGGACTTTTTCTGAATGAAAAACTGTTTTTT. It is translated as CASSPVPGLFLNEKLFF. V is TRBV27 and J is TRBJ1-4, with a weak D call TRBD1 (5 bases). V was trimmed by 5 bases and J by 5 bases, leaving 21 bases between them. Germline lookup yields CDR1 MNHEY and CDR2 SMNVEV (reference sequence). The CDR3 length is 17 residues. The full variable domain, its missing parts supplied by reference TRBV27 and TRBJ1-4, is EAQVTQNPRYLITVTGKKLTVTCSQNMNHEYMSWYRQDPGLGLRQIYYSMNVEVTDKGDVPEGYKVSRKEKRNFPLILESPSPNQTSLYFCASSPVPGLFLNEKLFFGSGTQLSVL.

The chain is built from TRBV18 and TRBJ2-3, with 9 bases matching TRBD1. CDR1 is KGHSH and CDR2 is LQKENI in the germline V gene. The CDR3 is 16 residues long. Trimming removed 2 bases from V and 3 bases from J; junction bases left unmatched: 6. The DNA of the CDR3 is TGTGCCAGCTCACCATACAGGGGGCTTGGAACAGATACGCAGTATTTT. Protein: CASSPYRGLGTDTQYF.

Turning to this clone: Distinct nucleotide sequences in the sample also encode this CDR3. The genes are TRBV7-6 and TRBJ2-7; TRBD1 matches 7 bases. Germline CDR1 is SGHVS and CDR2 is FNYEAQ. V lost 1 base, J lost 2 bases, and 2 bases stayed unmatched. This CDR3 is 14 amino acids long. CDR3 bases: TGTGCCAGCAGCTTAGGACAGGGTACCTACGAGCAGTACTTC. Translated, it gives CASSLGQGTYEQYF.

V gene TRBV7-8 combines with J gene TRBJ2-3; D unclear. The CDR3 spans 13 residues. The germline gives CDR1 SGHVS, CDR2 FQNEAQ. Trimming stripped 9 bases from V and 5 bases from J, with 15 bases between. CDR3 coding DNA: TGTGCCAGTCGTTTAGCTACGATAGATACGCAGTATTTT. Its translation is CASRLATIDTQYF.

About this clone: The same CDR3 can be traced to other DNA sequences in this sample. V gene TRBV7-2 combines with J gene TRBJ1-5; a weak D match, TRBD1 (6 bases). V lost 5 bases to trimming and J lost 4 bases, with 12 bases between them. The CDR3 sequence is 14 residues long. The germline V gene encodes CDR1 SGHTA and CDR2 FQGNSA. CDR3 sequence (DNA): TGTGCCAGCAGCGTACAGGGCTCTAATCAGCCCCAGCATTTT. This codes for CASSVQGSNQPQHF.